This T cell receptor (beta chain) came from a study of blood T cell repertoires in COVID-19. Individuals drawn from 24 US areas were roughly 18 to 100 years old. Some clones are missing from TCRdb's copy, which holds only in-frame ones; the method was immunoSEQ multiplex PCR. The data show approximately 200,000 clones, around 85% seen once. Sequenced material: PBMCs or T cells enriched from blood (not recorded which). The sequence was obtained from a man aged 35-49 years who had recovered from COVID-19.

Here the CDR3 reads CASSKDLAACSPYNEQFF. Here the CDR3 DNA reads TGTGCCAGCAGCAAAGATCTAGCGGCCTGCTCCCCCTACAATGAGCAGTTCTTC. The gene calls are TRBV21-1 and TRBJ2-1; the DNA was not used to check the table's D call, TRBD2. TRBV21-1 is a known pseudogene. The CDR3 spans 18 residues.